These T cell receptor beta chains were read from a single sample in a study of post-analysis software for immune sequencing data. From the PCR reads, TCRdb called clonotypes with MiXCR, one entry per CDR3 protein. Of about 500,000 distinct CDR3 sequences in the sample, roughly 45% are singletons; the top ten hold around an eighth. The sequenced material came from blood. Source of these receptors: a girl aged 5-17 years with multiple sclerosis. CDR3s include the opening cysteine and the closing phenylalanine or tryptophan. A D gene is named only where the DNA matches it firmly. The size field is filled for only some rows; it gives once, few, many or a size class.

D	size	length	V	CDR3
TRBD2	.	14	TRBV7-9	CASNSAGGEETQYF
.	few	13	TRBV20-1	CGSRLANTGELFF
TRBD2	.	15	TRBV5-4	CASRADLAGNNEQFF
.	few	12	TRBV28	CASSTSPDEQYF
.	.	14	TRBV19	CASSDPGFSYEQYF
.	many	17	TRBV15	CATSRASSRQVNYEQYF
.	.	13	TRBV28	CASSLFGSNEQFF
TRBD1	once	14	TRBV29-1	CSATTGSAYNEQFF
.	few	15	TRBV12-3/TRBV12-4	CASSFVMGLGNEQFF
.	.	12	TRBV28	CASSDGGYGYTF
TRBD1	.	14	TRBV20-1	CSATPGQGLGTQYF
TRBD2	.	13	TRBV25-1	CASSPRTSGKQFF
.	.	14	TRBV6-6	CASRDSAGANVLTF
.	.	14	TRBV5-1	CASSLGFSSYEQYF
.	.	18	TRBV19	CASSTGGGQLDLKETQYF
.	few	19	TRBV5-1	CASSLVVLLSLTSTDTQYF
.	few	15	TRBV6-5	CASSRGPFREYEQYF
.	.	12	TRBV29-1	CSVDPGAETQYF
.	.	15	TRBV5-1	CASSPFGQASYEQYF
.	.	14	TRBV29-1	CSVKLRLVNGEQYF
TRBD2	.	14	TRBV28	CASSIRLADHEQFF
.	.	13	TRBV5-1	CASSLDGNPEAFF
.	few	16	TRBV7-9	CASSPQGGLDYNEQFF
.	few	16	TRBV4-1	CASRYIFDRGLNEQYF
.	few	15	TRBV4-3	CASSQTGTDDLGYTF
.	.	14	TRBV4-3	CASSQDHNSYEQYF
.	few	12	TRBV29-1	CSVEGNRDGYTF
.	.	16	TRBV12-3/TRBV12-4	CASSPSPWSSYNEQFF
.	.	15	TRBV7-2	CASSSLIGDYNEQYF
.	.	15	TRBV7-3	CASSLTRVAADTQYF
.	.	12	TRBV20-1	CSARDLWPEAFF
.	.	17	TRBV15	CATSRDFSGRSSYEQYF
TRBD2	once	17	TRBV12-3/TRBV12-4	CASSLRREHLGVYEQYF
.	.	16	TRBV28	CASSFRPTGYVYEQYF
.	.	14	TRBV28	CASSLRDQFGEQYF
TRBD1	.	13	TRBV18	CASSPSQGVAAFF
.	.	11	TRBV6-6	CASSSDFEGFF
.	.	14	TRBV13	CASSDSSRSYEQYF
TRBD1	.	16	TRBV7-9	CASSPDWTGLSPEAFF
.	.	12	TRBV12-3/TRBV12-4	CASSSDTGELFF